Described below is a single TCR beta chain sequence and its context. As yet, its antigen is unknown. There are 14 residues in the CDR3. V lost 7 bases to trimming and J lost 5 bases; unmatched junction nucleotides: 10. Germline CDR1 MRHNA, CDR2 SNTAGT. The data are from a study of T-cell memory formation after mild COVID-19. Overall study results and limits: Mostly located in CM and EM were contracting CD4+ clones, with contracting CD8+ clones located in EMRA.

One entry per CDR3 protein, called by TCRdb with MiXCR from the 5' RACE reads. Among 250,000 to 350,000 distinct CDR3 sequences, more than 15% were seen once, and the ten largest hold roughly 22%. Material for sequencing was PBMCs or a T cell subset sorted from them (not recorded which). This TCR came from a man aged 18-30 years who had mild COVID-19 (a few samples of this study predate the infection). Cell type and time point are not known. The chain combines TRBV6-4 with TRBJ2-5, with 7 bases that match TRBD2. The CDR3 loop is CASTERGNLETQYF. CDR3 DNA: TGTGCCAGCACCGAGCGGGGCAACCTCGAGACCCAGTACTTC.